This is a list of T cell receptor beta chains from one sample in a study of blood T cell repertoires in COVID-19. Assay: immunoSEQ multiplex PCR; the TCRdb copy retains only in-frame clones and omits some. The sample lists 51,000 or so clones; under 85% were seen once. The material sequenced was peripheral blood. Receptors were obtained from a man between 65 and 85 years old with active COVID-19. Both conserved end residues are part of each CDR3. The order of the fields is CDR3 DNA, CDR3 protein, V gene, clone size, D gene, J gene. A D gene is named only where the DNA matches it firmly. Clone size, where shown, is once, few, many, or a class for clones that have expanded.

CDR3 DNA: TGTGCCAGTAGTACCTACAGGGAAGAGACCCAGTACTTC; CDR3 protein: CASSTYREETQYF; V gene: TRBV19; clone size: -; D gene: -; J gene: TRBJ2-5
CDR3 DNA: TGCGCCAGCAGCGGAGGGACAGGGTGGACTGGCTACACCTTC; CDR3 protein: CASSGGTGWTGYTF; V gene: TRBV5-1; clone size: -; D gene: TRBD1; J gene: TRBJ1-2
CDR3 DNA: TGTGCCAGCAGCGTAGATCAGGGCAGGGCTGAGACCCAGTACTTC; CDR3 protein: CASSVDQGRAETQYF; V gene: TRBV9; clone size: -; D gene: -; J gene: TRBJ2-5
CDR3 DNA: TGTGCCAGCAGTTTGAGTGGGCGCGGGCGTGAAAAACTGTTTTTT; CDR3 protein: CASSLSGRGREKLFF; V gene: TRBV3-1/TRBV3-2; clone size: -; D gene: -; J gene: TRBJ1-4
CDR3 DNA: TGTGCCAGCAGCCAGAGGGGGCTTGGAAACACCATATATTTT; CDR3 protein: CASSQRGLGNTIYF; V gene: TRBV3-1/TRBV3-2; clone size: few; D gene: TRBD1; J gene: TRBJ1-3
CDR3 DNA: TGCGCCAGCAGCCAAGCTCTCAGGGGGAGCTCCTACGAGCAGTACTTC; CDR3 protein: CASSQALRGSSYEQYF; V gene: TRBV4-1; clone size: few; D gene: TRBD1; J gene: TRBJ2-7
CDR3 DNA: TGTGCCACCAAGACTGACAGGAACACTGAAGCTTTCTTT; CDR3 protein: CATKTDRNTEAFF; V gene: TRBV19; clone size: -; D gene: -; J gene: TRBJ1-1
CDR3 DNA: TGTGCCAGCAGTGAGGGGGCAGGGGGTGGCTACACCTTC; CDR3 protein: CASSEGAGGGYTF; V gene: TRBV6-1; clone size: -; D gene: TRBD1; J gene: TRBJ1-2
CDR3 DNA: TGTGCCAGCAGGGCGACAGGTCGGGATGGCTACACCTTC; CDR3 protein: CASRATGRDGYTF; V gene: TRBV27; clone size: -; D gene: -; J gene: TRBJ1-2
CDR3 DNA: TGTGCCAGCAGCCCTCTTTTAACTAGCGGGGGGGGCGAGCAGTTCTTC; CDR3 protein: CASSPLLTSGGGEQFF; V gene: TRBV5-6; clone size: once; D gene: TRBD2; J gene: TRBJ2-1
CDR3 DNA: TGTGCCAGCCTACAGGGAACAACTAATGAAAAACTGTTTTTT; CDR3 protein: CASLQGTTNEKLFF; V gene: TRBV6-6; clone size: -; D gene: -; J gene: TRBJ1-4
CDR3 DNA: TGTGCCAGCAGCCGTCTAGCGGAGGACGGGGAGCTGTTTTTT; CDR3 protein: CASSRLAEDGELFF; V gene: TRBV11-2; clone size: -; D gene: TRBD2; J gene: TRBJ2-2
CDR3 DNA: TGTGCCAGCAGCTTAGCACAGAATAGCAATCAGCCCCAGCATTTT; CDR3 protein: CASSLAQNSNQPQHF; V gene: TRBV7-2; clone size: -; D gene: -; J gene: TRBJ1-5
CDR3 DNA: TGTGCCAGCAGCAGTAGCGGGGGGGAGACCGGGGAGCTGTTTTTT; CDR3 protein: CASSSSGGETGELFF; V gene: TRBV7-6; clone size: -; D gene: TRBD2; J gene: TRBJ2-2
CDR3 DNA: TGTGCCATCGGGACAGAGAGAAAAGAGACCCAGTACTTC; CDR3 protein: CAIGTERKETQYF; V gene: TRBV10-3; clone size: -; D gene: TRBD1; J gene: TRBJ2-5
CDR3 DNA: TGTGCCACACGCGGGGGGACCCCCTACAATGAGCAGTTCTTC; CDR3 protein: CATRGGTPYNEQFF; V gene: TRBV10-3; clone size: -; D gene: TRBD2; J gene: TRBJ2-1
CDR3 DNA: TGTGCCAGCAGCACAGGGAGTGTGGCCACAGATACGCAGTATTTT; CDR3 protein: CASSTGSVATDTQYF; V gene: TRBV28; clone size: -; D gene: -; J gene: TRBJ2-3
CDR3 DNA: TGCGCCAGCAGCAGTCCGGGACAGGGTTCTATCGAGCAGTACTTC; CDR3 protein: CASSSPGQGSIEQYF; V gene: TRBV5-1; clone size: -; D gene: TRBD1; J gene: TRBJ2-7
CDR3 DNA: TGTGCCAGCAGCCCTCGGGACAGAATAATCACCGGGGAGCTGTTTTTT; CDR3 protein: CASSPRDRIITGELFF; V gene: TRBV7-2; clone size: -; D gene: TRBD1; J gene: TRBJ2-2
CDR3 DNA: TGTGCCAGCAGCTTAGCGCGGGAACGGGATGAGCAGTTCTTC; CDR3 protein: CASSLARERDEQFF; V gene: TRBV7-2; clone size: -; D gene: -; J gene: TRBJ2-1
CDR3 DNA: TGTGCCAGCAGTACTGCGCTAGCGGGGGGAGAGACCCAGTACTTC; CDR3 protein: CASSTALAGGETQYF; V gene: TRBV28; clone size: once; D gene: TRBD2; J gene: TRBJ2-5
CDR3 DNA: TGTGCCAGCAGTTTACAGGGAAACACTGAAGCTTTCTTT; CDR3 protein: CASSLQGNTEAFF; V gene: TRBV7-6; clone size: -; D gene: -; J gene: TRBJ1-1
CDR3 DNA: TGTGCCAGCAGCCATGATAACGGACAGGGAAGACAGTACTTC; CDR3 protein: CASSHDNGQGRQYF; V gene: TRBV3-1/TRBV3-2; clone size: -; D gene: TRBD1; J gene: TRBJ2-7
CDR3 DNA: TGTGCCAGTAGTAGCTTAGCGGGGGCAATTTCCACAGATACGCAGTATTTT; CDR3 protein: CASSSLAGAISTDTQYF; V gene: TRBV19; clone size: -; D gene: TRBD2; J gene: TRBJ2-3
CDR3 DNA: TGTGCCAGCAGCTTGTGGCATTCCTCTGGAAACACCATATATTTT; CDR3 protein: CASSLWHSSGNTIYF; V gene: TRBV5-5; clone size: -; D gene: -; J gene: TRBJ1-3
CDR3 DNA: TGTGCCAGCAGCTTAGGTGCGACTAGGGGAGTAGAGACCCAGTACTTC; CDR3 protein: CASSLGATRGVETQYF; V gene: TRBV7-7; clone size: -; D gene: -; J gene: TRBJ2-5
CDR3 DNA: TGTGCCAGCAGCGTCTGGGGGGGACGCAATCAGCCCCAGCATTTT; CDR3 protein: CASSVWGGRNQPQHF; V gene: TRBV5-4; clone size: few; D gene: -; J gene: TRBJ1-5
CDR3 DNA: TGTGCCAGCAGTAAAGAGGGAGGGTTCAATGAAAAACTGTTTTTT; CDR3 protein: CASSKEGGFNEKLFF; V gene: TRBV5-4; clone size: -; D gene: -; J gene: TRBJ1-4
CDR3 DNA: TGTGCCAGCAGTTCCACAGGGGTACCCCTCCACTTT; CDR3 protein: CASSSTGVPLHF; V gene: TRBV12-3/TRBV12-4; clone size: -; D gene: TRBD1; J gene: TRBJ1-6
CDR3 DNA: TGTGCCTCGGGACAGACAGCTTTCTTT; CDR3 protein: CASGQTAFF; V gene: TRBV19; clone size: -; D gene: TRBD1; J gene: TRBJ1-1
CDR3 DNA: TGTGCCTGCAGGTGGGACAGGGTCTCACCCCTCCACTTT; CDR3 protein: CACRWDRVSPLHF; V gene: TRBV30; clone size: -; D gene: TRBD1; J gene: TRBJ1-6
CDR3 DNA: TGCAGCGTCCTTAGAGGCGGCGACAGGGGGCTGGCGGAGACCCAGTACTTC; CDR3 protein: CSVLRGGDRGLAETQYF; V gene: TRBV29-1; clone size: -; D gene: TRBD1; J gene: TRBJ2-5
CDR3 DNA: TGTGCCAGCTCCCGGACAGGCTCTGGAAACACCATATATTTT; CDR3 protein: CASSRTGSGNTIYF; V gene: TRBV25-1; clone size: few; D gene: TRBD1; J gene: TRBJ1-3